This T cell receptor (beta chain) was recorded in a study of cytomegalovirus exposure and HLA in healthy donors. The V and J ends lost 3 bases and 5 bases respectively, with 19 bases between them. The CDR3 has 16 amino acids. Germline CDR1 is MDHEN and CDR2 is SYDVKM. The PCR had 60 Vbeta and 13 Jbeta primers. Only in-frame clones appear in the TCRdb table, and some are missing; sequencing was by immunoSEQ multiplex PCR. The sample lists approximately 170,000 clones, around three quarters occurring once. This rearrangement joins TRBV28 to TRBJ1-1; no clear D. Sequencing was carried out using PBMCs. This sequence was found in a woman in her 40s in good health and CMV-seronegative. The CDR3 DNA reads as TGTGCCAGCAGTTTCGTAAGGGCCACCGGAGGGACTGAAGCTTTCTTT. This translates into CASSFVRATGGTEAFF.